This entry concerns a single TCR beta chain. What it binds is unknown. A clone one base away is much larger, so this may be a read error. The same CDR3 arises from other DNA sequences in this sample as well. CD8 cells regarded as naive lacked CD45RO, were positively chosen for CCR7, and omitted terminally differentiated effector memory CD45RA+ cells. Per the original methods: For the immunoSEQ data, sequences were junction-only without quality scores, so filtering differed. Assay used: immunoSEQ multiplex PCR; TCRdb lists only in-frame clones, some missing. V, J and clone size were drawn from that table, and D and trimming were deduced from the DNA. This sample has roughly 2,000,000 clones, with approximately 94% found just once. Trimming cost V 0 bases and J 3 bases, with 9 bases left between them. The CDR3 runs to 14 residues. The germline V gene has CDR1 SGHNT and CDR2 YYREEE (reference sequence).

This sample is part of a study of shared clonotypes between healthy human individuals. Whole-study results and caveats: Shared clonotypes across all four donors exceeded non-shared ones in generation probability. Among the subsets, naive ones generally showed larger estimated richness than memory ones. Some naive CD4 clonotypes, 4% to 6%, turned up in common across several donors.

The sequenced material came from naive CD8+ T cells sorted from blood. The TCR was taken from a man aged 18 to 30 in good health. The chain recombines TRBV5-4 with TRBJ1-1, with D tentatively TRBD1 (5 bases). The CDR3: CASSLVGGDTEAFF. In nucleotides, the CDR3 is TGTGCCAGCAGCTTGGTGGGGGGGGACACTGAAGCTTTCTTT.